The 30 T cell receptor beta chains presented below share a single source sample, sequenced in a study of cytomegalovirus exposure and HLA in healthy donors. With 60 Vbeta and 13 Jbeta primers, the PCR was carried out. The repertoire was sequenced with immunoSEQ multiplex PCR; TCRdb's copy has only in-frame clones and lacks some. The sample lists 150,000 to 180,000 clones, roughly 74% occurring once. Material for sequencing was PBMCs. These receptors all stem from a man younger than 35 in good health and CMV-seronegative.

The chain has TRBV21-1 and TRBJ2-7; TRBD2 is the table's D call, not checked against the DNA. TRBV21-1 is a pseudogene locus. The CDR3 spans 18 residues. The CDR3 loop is CASSKKGTSGGPDNEQYV. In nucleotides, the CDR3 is TGTGCCAGCAGCAAAAAAGGGACTAGCGGGGGGCCCGACAACGAGCAGTACGTC.

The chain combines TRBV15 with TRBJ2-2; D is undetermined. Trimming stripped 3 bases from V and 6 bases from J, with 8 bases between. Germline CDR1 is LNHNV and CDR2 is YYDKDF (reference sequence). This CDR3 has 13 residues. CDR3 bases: TGTGCCACCAGCAGTGATCTAGCCGGGGAGCTGTTTTTT. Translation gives CATSSDLAGELFF. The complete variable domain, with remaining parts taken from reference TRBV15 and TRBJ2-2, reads DAMVIQNPRYQVTQFGKPVTLSCSQTLNHNVMYWYQQKSSQAPKLLFHYYDKDFNNEADTPDNFQSRRPNTSFCFLDIRSPGLGDTAMYLCATSSDLAGELFFGEGSRLTVL.

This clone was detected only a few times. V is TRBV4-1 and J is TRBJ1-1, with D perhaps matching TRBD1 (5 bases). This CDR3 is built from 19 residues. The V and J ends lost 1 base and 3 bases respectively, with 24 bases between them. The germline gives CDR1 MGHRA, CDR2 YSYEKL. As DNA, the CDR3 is TGCGCCAGCAGCCAAGGAATATGGAGACAGTCAAAGACGGACACTGAAGCTTTCTTT. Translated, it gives CASSQGIWRQSKTDTEAFF.

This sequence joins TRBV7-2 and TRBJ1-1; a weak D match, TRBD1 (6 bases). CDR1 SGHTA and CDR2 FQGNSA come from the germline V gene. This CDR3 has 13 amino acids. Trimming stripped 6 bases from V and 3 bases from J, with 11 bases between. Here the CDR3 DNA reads TGTGCCAGCAGGTTACAGGGTGACACTGAAGCTTTCTTT. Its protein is CASRLQGDTEAFF.

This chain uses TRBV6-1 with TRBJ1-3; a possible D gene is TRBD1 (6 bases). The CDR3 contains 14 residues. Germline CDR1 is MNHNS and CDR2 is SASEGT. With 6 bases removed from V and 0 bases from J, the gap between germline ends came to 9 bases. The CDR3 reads CASSGQSSGNTIYF. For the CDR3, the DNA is TGTGCCAGCAGCGGACAGAGCTCTGGAAACACCATATATTTT.

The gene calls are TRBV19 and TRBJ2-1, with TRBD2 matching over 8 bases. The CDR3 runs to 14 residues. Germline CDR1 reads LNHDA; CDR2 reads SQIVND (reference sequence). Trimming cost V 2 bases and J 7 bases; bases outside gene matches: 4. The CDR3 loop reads CASSISGGQNEQFF. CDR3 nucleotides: TGTGCCAGTAGTATATCGGGGGGGCAGAATGAGCAGTTCTTC. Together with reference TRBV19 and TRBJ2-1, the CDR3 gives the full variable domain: DGGITQSPKYLFRKEGQNVTLSCEQNLNHDAMYWYRQDPGQGLRLIYYSQIVNDFQKGDIAEGYSVSREKKESFPLTVTSAQKNPTAFYLCASSISGGQNEQFFGPGTRLTVL.

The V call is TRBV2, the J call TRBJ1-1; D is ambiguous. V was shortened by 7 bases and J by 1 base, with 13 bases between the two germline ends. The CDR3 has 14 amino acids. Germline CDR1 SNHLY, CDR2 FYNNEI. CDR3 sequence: CASTMSGKNTEAFF. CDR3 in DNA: TGTGCCAGCACAATGTCGGGGAAGAACACTGAAGCTTTCTTT.

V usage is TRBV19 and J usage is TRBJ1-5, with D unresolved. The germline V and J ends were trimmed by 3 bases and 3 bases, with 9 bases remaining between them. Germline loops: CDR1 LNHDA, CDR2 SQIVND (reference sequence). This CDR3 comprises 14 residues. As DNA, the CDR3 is TGTGCCAGTAGTATCTCCAGAATCAATCAGCCCCAGCATTTT. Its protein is CASSISRINQPQHF.

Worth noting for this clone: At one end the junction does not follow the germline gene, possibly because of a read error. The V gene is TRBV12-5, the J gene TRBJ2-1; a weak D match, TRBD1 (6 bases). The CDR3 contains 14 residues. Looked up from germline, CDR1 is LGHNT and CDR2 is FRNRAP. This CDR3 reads CASGLVAHRANGVF. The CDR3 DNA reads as TGTGCTAGTGGTTTGGTGGCTCACAGGGCCAATGGGGTCTTC.

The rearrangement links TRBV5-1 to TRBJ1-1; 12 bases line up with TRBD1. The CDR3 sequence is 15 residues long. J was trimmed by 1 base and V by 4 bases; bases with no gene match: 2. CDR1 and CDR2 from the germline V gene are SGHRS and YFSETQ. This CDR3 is CASSGTGGANTEAFF. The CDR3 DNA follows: TGCGCCAGCAGCGGGACAGGGGGCGCGAACACTGAAGCTTTCTTT. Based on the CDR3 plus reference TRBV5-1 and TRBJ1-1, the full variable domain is KAGVTQTPRYLIKTRGQQVTLSCSPISGHRSVSWYQQTPGQGLQFLFEYFSETQRNKGNFPGRFSGRQFSNSRSEMNVSTLELGDSALYLCASSGTGGANTEAFFGQGTRLTVV.

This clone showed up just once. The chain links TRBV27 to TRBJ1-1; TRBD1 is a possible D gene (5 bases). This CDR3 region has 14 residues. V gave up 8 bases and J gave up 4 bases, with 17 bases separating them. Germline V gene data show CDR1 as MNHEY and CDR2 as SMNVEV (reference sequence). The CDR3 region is CASSLVGRGTEAFF. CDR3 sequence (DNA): TGTGCCAGCTCCTTAGTGGGTAGGGGCACTGAAGCTTTCTTT.

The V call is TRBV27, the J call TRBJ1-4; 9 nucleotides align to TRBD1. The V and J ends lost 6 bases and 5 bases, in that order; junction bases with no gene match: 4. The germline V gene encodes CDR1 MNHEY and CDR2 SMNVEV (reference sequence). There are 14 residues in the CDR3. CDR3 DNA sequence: TGTGCCAGCAGGTCCGGGACAGGGAATGAAAAACTGTTTTTT. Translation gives CASRSGTGNEKLFF.

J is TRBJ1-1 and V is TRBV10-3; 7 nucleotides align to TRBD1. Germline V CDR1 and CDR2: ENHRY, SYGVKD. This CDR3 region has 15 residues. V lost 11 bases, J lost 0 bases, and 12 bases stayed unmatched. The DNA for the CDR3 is TGTGCCCCCCCGACAGGGATCCCCATGAACACTGAAGCTTTCTTT. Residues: CAPPTGIPMNTEAFF.

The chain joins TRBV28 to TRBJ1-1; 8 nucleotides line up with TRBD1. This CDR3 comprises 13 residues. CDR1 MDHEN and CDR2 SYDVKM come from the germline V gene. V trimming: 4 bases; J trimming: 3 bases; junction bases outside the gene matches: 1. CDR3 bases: TGTGCCAGCAGTTCACAGGGGGACACTGAAGCTTTCTTT. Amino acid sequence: CASSSQGDTEAFF. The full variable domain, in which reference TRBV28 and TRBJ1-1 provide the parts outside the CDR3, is DVKVTQSSRYLVKRTGEKVFLECVQDMDHENMFWYRQDPGLGLRLIYFSYDVKMKEKGDIPEGYSVSREKKERFSLILESASTNQTSMYLCASSSQGDTEAFFGQGTRLTVV.

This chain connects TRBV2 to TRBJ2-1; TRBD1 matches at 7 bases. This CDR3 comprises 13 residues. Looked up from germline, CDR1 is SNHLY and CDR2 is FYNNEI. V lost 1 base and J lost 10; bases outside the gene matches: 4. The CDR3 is CASSEVPGGEQFF. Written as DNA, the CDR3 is TGTGCCAGCAGTGAAGTTCCAGGGGGAGAGCAGTTCTTC.

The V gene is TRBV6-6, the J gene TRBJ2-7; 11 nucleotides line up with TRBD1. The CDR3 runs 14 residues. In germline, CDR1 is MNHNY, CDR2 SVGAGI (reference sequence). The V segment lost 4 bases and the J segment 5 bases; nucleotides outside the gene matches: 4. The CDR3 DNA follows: TGTGCCAGCAGTTCCAGGACAGGGGGCGACGAGCAGTACGTC. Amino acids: CASSSRTGGDEQYV.

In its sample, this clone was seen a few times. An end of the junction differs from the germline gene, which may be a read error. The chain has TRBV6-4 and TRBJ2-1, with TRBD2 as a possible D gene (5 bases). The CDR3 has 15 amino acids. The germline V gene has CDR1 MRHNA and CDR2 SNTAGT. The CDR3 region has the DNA TGTGCCACCAGTTTAAGTCCGGGGTCCTACAATGAGCAGTTCTTC. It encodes CATSLSPGSYNEQFF.

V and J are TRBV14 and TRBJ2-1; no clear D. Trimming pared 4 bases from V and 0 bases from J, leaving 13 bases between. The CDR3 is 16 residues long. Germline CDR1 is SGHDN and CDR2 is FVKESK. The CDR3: CASSPAASSSYNEQFF. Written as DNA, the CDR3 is TGTGCCAGCAGCCCGGCGGCGAGTAGCTCCTACAATGAGCAGTTCTTC.

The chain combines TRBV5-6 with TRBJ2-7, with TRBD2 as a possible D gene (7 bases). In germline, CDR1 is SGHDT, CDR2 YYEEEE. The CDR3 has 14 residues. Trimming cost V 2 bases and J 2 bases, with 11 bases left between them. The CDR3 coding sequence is TGTGCCAGCAGCTTAGGGGGGGCCACCTACGAGCAGTACGTC. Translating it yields CASSLGGATYEQYV.

This chain's CDR3 is CASSDNHLAGQETQYF. The CDR3 bases are TGCGCCAGCAGTGACAACCATTTAGCAGGGCAGGAGACCCAGTACTTC. V and J are TRBV10-1 and TRBJ2-5; D is perhaps TRBD1 (5 bases). Germline CDR1 WNHNN, CDR2 SYGVQD (reference sequence). Trimming left V 3 bases short and J 5 bases short, with 19 bases between. This CDR3 is 16 amino acids long.

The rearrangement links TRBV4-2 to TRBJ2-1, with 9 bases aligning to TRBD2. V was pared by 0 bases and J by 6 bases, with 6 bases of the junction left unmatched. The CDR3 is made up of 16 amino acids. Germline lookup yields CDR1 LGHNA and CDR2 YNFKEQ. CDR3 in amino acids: CASSQEESGGPNEQFF. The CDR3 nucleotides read TGTGCCAGCAGCCAAGAGGAGAGCGGGGGGCCCAATGAGCAGTTCTTC.

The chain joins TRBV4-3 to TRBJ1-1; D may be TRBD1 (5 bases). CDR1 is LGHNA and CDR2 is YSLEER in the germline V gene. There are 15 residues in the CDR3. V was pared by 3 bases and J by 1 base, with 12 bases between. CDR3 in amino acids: CASSQPGLPNTEAFF. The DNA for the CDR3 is TGCGCCAGCAGCCAGCCGGGACTCCCGAACACTGAAGCTTTCTTT.

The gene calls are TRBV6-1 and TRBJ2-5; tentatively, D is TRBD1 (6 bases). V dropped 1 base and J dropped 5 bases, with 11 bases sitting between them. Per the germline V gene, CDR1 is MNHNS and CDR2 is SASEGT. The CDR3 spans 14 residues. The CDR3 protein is CASSEGGPRETQYF. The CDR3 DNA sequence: TGTGCCAGCAGTGAAGGGGGGCCGAGGGAGACCCAGTACTTC.

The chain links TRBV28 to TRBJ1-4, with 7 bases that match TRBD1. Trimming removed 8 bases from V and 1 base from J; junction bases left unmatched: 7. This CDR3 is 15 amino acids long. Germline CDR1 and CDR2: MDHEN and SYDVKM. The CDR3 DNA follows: TGTGCCAGCGGGCTGAACAGGGGAACTAATGAAAAACTGTTTTTT. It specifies CASGLNRGTNEKLFF.

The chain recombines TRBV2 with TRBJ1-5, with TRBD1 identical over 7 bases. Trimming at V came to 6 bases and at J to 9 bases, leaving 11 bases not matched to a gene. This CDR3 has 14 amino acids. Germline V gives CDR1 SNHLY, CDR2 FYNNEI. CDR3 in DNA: TGTGCCAGCAGCGGACGGGACAGCCCTATGCCCCAGCATTTT. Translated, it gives CASSGRDSPMPQHF.

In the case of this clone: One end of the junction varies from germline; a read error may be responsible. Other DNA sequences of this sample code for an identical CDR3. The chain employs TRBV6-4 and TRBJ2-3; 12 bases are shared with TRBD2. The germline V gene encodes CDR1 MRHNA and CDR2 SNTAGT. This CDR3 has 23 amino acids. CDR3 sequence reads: CASSDFGRGFGLAGGLGTDTQYF. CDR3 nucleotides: TGTGCCAGTAGTGACTTCGGGCGGGGGTTTGGTCTAGCGGGGGGGCTAGGCACAGATACGCAGTATTTT.

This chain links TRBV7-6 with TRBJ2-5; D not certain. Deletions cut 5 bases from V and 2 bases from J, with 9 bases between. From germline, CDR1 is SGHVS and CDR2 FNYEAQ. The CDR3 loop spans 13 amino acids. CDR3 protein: CASSPQWQETQYF. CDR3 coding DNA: TGTGCCAGCAGCCCCCAGTGGCAAGAGACCCAGTACTTC. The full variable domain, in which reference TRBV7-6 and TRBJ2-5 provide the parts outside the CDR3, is GAGVSQSPRYKVTKRGQDVALRCDPISGHVSLYWYRQALGQGPEFLTYFNYEAQQDKSGLPNDRFSAERPEGSISTLTIQRTEQRDSAMYRCASSPQWQETQYFGPGTRLLVL.

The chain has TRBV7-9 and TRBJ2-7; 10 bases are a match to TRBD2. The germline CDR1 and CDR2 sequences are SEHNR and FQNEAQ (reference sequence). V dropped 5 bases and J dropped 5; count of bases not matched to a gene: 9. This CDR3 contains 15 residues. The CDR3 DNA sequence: TGTGCCAGCAGCGATCTTCTAGCGGGGGTCGACGAGCAGTACGTC. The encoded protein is CASSDLLAGVDEQYV.

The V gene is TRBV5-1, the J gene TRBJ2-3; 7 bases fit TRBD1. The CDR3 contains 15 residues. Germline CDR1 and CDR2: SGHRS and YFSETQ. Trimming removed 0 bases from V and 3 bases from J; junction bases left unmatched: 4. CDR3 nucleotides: TGCGCCAGCAGCTTGGAGGAACAGGGGACAGATACGCAGTATTTT. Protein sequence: CASSLEEQGTDTQYF.

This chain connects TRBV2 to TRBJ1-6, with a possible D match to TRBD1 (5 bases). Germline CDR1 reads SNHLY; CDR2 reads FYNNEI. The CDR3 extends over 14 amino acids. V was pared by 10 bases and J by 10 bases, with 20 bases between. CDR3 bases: TGTGCCACCTCCCTAGGGGTATCGTGGTCACCCCTCCACTTT. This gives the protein CATSLGVSWSPLHF. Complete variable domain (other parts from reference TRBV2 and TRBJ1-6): EPEVTQTPSHQVTQMGQEVILRCVPISNHLYFYWYRQILGQKVEFLVSFYNNEISEKSEIFDDQFSVERPDGSNFTLKIRSTKLEDSAMYFCATSLGVSWSPLHFGNGTRLTVT.